The 27 T cell receptor beta chains listed next were all sequenced from one sample in a study of T-cell memory formation after mild COVID-19. TCRdb recomputed calls from the 5' RACE reads with MiXCR, one row per CDR3 protein. This sample yields about 100,000 distinct CDR3 sequences, of which over 8.5% are seen a single time; approximately 40% belongs to the top ten. Input material: PBMCs or a T cell subset sorted from them (not recorded which). The receptors come from a man younger than 35 who had mild COVID-19 (a few samples of this study predate the infection). Cell type and time point are not known.

The rearrangement uses TRBV7-9 and TRBJ1-2; D remains ambiguous. From germline, CDR1 is SEHNR and CDR2 FQNEAQ (reference sequence). V lost 1 base and J lost 13, with 7 bases in between. The CDR3 length is 10 residues. DNA of the CDR3: TGTGCCAGCAGCTTAGTCGGGCTCACCTTC. Its translation: CASSLVGLTF. The variable domain in full, with the rest retrieved from reference TRBV7-9 and TRBJ1-2, is DTGVSQNPRHKITKRGQNVTFRCDPISEHNRLYWYRQTLGQGPEFLTYFQNEAQLEKSRLLSDRFSAERPKGSFSTLEIQRTEQGDSAMYLCASSLVGLTFGSGTRLTVV.

There are many counts of this clonotype. This sequence joins TRBV7-6 and TRBJ2-5, with D uncertain. From germline, CDR1 is SGHVS and CDR2 FNYEAQ. The CDR3 length is 13 residues. V gave up 3 bases and J gave up 5 bases, with 10 bases separating them. Written as DNA, the CDR3 is TGTGCCAGCAGCTTCCGCTCGTGGGAGACCCAGTACTTC. It specifies CASSFRSWETQYF.

The chain combines TRBV7-2 with TRBJ1-1; D might be TRBD1 (6 bases). This CDR3 is built from 15 residues. Germline CDR1 and CDR2: SGHTA and FQGNSA. The V end was cut by 5 bases, the J end by 0 bases, with 13 bases between. The CDR3 coding sequence is TGTGCCAGCAGCGGGGATGGGGGCTTGAACACTGAAGCTTTCTTT. Protein product: CASSGDGGLNTEAFF.

In its sample, this clonotype was seen a few times. The chain has TRBV7-9 and TRBJ2-3; no clear D gene. V lost 4 bases to trimming and J lost 2 bases, with 13 bases between them. The germline gives CDR1 SEHNR, CDR2 FQNEAQ (reference sequence). This CDR3 contains 15 residues. The CDR3 region has the DNA TGTGCCAGCAGCTCGGGCCCCAGGCCCACAGATACGCAGTATTTT. It encodes CASSSGPRPTDTQYF. Combining the CDR3 with reference TRBV7-9 and TRBJ2-3 gives the whole variable domain DTGVSQNPRHKITKRGQNVTFRCDPISEHNRLYWYRQTLGQGPEFLTYFQNEAQLEKSRLLSDRFSAERPKGSFSTLEIQRTEQGDSAMYLCASSSGPRPTDTQYFGPGTRLTVL.

This clonotype was counted between two and nine times. The rearrangement uses TRBV6-2 or TRBV6-3 and TRBJ2-7, with D hard to call. The CDR3 loop spans 12 amino acids. V lost 2 bases and J 4 bases, leaving 6 bases between the germline ends. Germline loops: CDR1 MNHEY, CDR2 SVGEGT. The CDR3 coding sequence is TGTGCCAGCAGTTACCTCACTTACGAGCAGTACTTC. This gives the protein CASSYLTYEQYF.

The chain uses TRBV7-9 and TRBJ2-3; 8 positions match TRBD2. CDR3 length equals 18 residues. Germline values: CDR1 SEHNR, CDR2 FQNEAQ (reference sequence). V lost 4 bases, J lost 3 bases, and 15 bases stayed unmatched. CDR3 nucleotides: TGTGCCAGCAGCTCACCGATTATCATTAGCGGGGAGACAGATACGCAGTATTTT. This translates into CASSSPIIISGETDTQYF.

This clonotype was seen a handful of times. The rearrangement uses TRBV12-3 or TRBV12-4 and TRBJ2-3; D call uncertain. This CDR3 has 14 amino acids. V dropped 3 bases and J dropped 0 bases, with 7 bases sitting between them. CDR3 loop: CASSFGASTDTQYF. The DNA for the CDR3 is TGTGCCAGCAGTTTTGGAGCTAGCACAGATACGCAGTATTTT.

This clonotype was detected only a few times. The chain is built from TRBV29-1 and TRBJ1-3, with a tentative D call TRBD1 (6 bases). Per germline, CDR1 SQVTM and CDR2 ANQGSEA. V shed 6 bases and J shed 2 bases, with 14 bases lying between them. The CDR3 has 14 residues. The CDR3 DNA sequence: TGCAGCGTCATGACAGGACTTGCTGGAAACACCATATATTTT. This encodes CSVMTGLAGNTIYF.

The rearrangement joins TRBV7-9 to TRBJ1-5, with D maybe TRBD1 (6 bases). Germline assignment: CDR1 SEHNR and CDR2 FQNEAQ (reference sequence). The CDR3 spans 14 residues. V shed 8 bases and J shed 2 bases, with 13 bases lying between them. DNA of the CDR3: TGTGCCAGCCGAGGGGGGCGGGGCAATCAGCCCCAGCATTTT. Amino acid sequence: CASRGGRGNQPQHF. The full variable domain, completed using reference TRBV7-9 and TRBJ1-5, is DTGVSQNPRHKITKRGQNVTFRCDPISEHNRLYWYRQTLGQGPEFLTYFQNEAQLEKSRLLSDRFSAERPKGSFSTLEIQRTEQGDSAMYLCASRGGRGNQPQHFGDGTRLSIL.

This rearrangement joins TRBV7-9 to TRBJ1-1; TRBD1 might be the D (5 bases). Germline V lookup: CDR1 SEHNR, CDR2 FQNEAQ (reference sequence). This CDR3 contains 14 residues. Trimming cost V 2 bases and J 8 bases, with 15 bases left between them. The CDR3: CASSLTDSDSEAFF. CDR3 sequence (DNA): TGTGCCAGCAGCTTAACAGATAGTGACAGCGAAGCTTTCTTT. The variable domain in full, completed from reference TRBV7-9 and TRBJ1-1, reads DTGVSQNPRHKITKRGQNVTFRCDPISEHNRLYWYRQTLGQGPEFLTYFQNEAQLEKSRLLSDRFSAERPKGSFSTLEIQRTEQGDSAMYLCASSLTDSDSEAFFGQGTRLTVV.

This clonotype was seen repeatedly, ten times or more. V is TRBV7-6 and J is TRBJ2-2; unclear D gene. This CDR3 region has 13 residues. Trimming left V 5 bases short and J 6 bases short, with 10 bases between. CDR1 is SGHVS, CDR2 FNYEAQ, per germline. The CDR3 sequence: CASSAPGSGELFF. CDR3 nucleotides: TGTGCCAGCAGCGCCCCCGGGTCCGGGGAGCTGTTTTTT.

The rearrangement links TRBV28 to TRBJ1-2; D is unresolved. Trimming cost V 4 bases and J 7 bases, with 13 bases left between them. Germline CDR1 and CDR2: MDHEN and SYDVKM. This CDR3 is 13 amino acids long. The DNA of the CDR3 is TGTGCCAGCAGTTCATTGGGAGGAGCTGGCTACACCTTC. This codes for CASSSLGGAGYTF.

The sample holds a few counts of this clonotype. The V gene is TRBV28, the J gene TRBJ2-4; no clear D gene. The germline gives CDR1 MDHEN, CDR2 SYDVKM. The CDR3 runs 14 residues. Trimming removed 1 base from V and 5 bases from J, with 9 bases in between. This chain's CDR3 is CASSLSGEENIQYF. CDR3 coding DNA: TGTGCCAGCAGTTTATCAGGAGAGGAAAACATTCAGTACTTC.

This clonotype has just a few counts. The genes are TRBV4-3 and TRBJ1-5, with D tentatively TRBD1 (5 bases). Germline V gene sequence: CDR1 LGHNA, CDR2 YSLEER. The CDR3 length is 13 residues. Trimming pared 0 bases from V and 5 bases from J, leaving 5 bases between. The CDR3 nucleotides read TGCGCCAGCAGCCAAGAAGGGGATCAGCCCCAGCATTTT. Residues: CASSQEGDQPQHF.

This rearrangement joins TRBV7-9 to TRBJ2-3, with D uncertain. Germline CDR1 and CDR2: SEHNR and FQNEAQ (reference sequence). CDR3 length: 14 amino acids. Trimming removed 5 bases at V and 0 bases at J, with 9 bases between. This CDR3 is CASSETESTDTQYF. CDR3 bases: TGTGCCAGCAGCGAGACTGAGAGCACAGATACGCAGTATTTT.

This clonotype was detected a few times. V gene TRBV15 combines with J gene TRBJ2-5; weak D call: TRBD1 (5 bases). Germline lookup yields CDR1 LNHNV and CDR2 YYDKDF (reference sequence). V dropped 6 bases and J dropped 0 bases, with 11 bases sitting between them. CDR3 length: 14 residues. The CDR3 DNA follows: TGTGCCACCAGAGGCAGGGCGTACCAAGAGACCCAGTACTTC. Amino acid sequence: CATRGRAYQETQYF.

The chain has TRBV6-2 or TRBV6-3 and TRBJ1-5; 8 bases agree with TRBD1. The J segment lost 5 bases and the V segment lost 6 bases, leaving 9 bases of the junction unmatched. The CDR3 has 15 amino acids. Per the germline V gene, CDR1 is MNHEY and CDR2 is SVGEGT. CDR3 residues: CASSRGQVYDQPQHF. CDR3 DNA: TGTGCCAGCAGCCGGGGACAGGTATATGATCAGCCCCAGCATTTT.

The rearrangement joins TRBV4-2 to TRBJ1-5; a possible D gene is TRBD1 (5 bases). This CDR3 has 13 amino acids. The V end lost 2 bases, the J end lost 9 bases, and 11 bases lay between the germline ends. The germline V gene has CDR1 LGHNA and CDR2 YNFKEQ. The CDR3 here is CASSQTRVAPQHF. The CDR3 DNA is TGTGCCAGCAGCCAAACCAGGGTAGCGCCCCAGCATTTT.

This clonotype was picked up many times. V and J are TRBV6-5 and TRBJ2-3; weak D call: TRBD2 (6 bases). Germline loops: CDR1 MNHEY, CDR2 SVGAGI. V lost 6 bases and J 4 bases, leaving 17 bases between the germline ends. The CDR3 runs to 15 residues. Here the CDR3 DNA reads TGTGCCAGCAGACAGACGCGGGGTGTGGCAGATACGCAGTATTTT. This translates into CASRQTRGVADTQYF.

This clonotype was detected a few times. The gene calls are TRBV18 and TRBJ2-5; D might be TRBD1 (6 bases). Germline loops: CDR1 KGHSH, CDR2 LQKENI. V lost 6 bases, J lost 2 bases, and 16 bases lay in between. The CDR3 is made up of 15 amino acids. CDR3 sequence reads: CASSRPPGEQETQYF. As DNA, the CDR3 is TGTGCCAGCTCCCGACCACCAGGGGAGCAAGAGACCCAGTACTTC.

This clonotype showed up just a few times. This chain uses TRBV12-3 or TRBV12-4 with TRBJ1-2, with 10 bases fitting TRBD1. The CDR3 is 14 amino acids. The V segment lost 5 bases and the J segment 7 bases; nucleotides outside the gene matches: 7. DNA of the CDR3: TGTGCCAGCAGTCCGACAGGGGGCAGGTTTGGCTACACCTTC. Protein product: CASSPTGGRFGYTF.

J is TRBJ2-5 and V is TRBV7-8; D unresolved. This CDR3 is built from 15 residues. V lost 5 bases to trimming and J lost 2 bases, with 15 bases between them. The germline gives CDR1 SGHVS, CDR2 FQNEAQ. The CDR3 spells CASSTYDPGQETQYF. The CDR3 DNA reads as TGTGCCAGCAGCACTTATGACCCCGGGCAAGAGACCCAGTACTTC.

This clonotype was picked up many times. The chain is built from TRBV7-9 and TRBJ2-5; 9 positions match TRBD2. The CDR3 sequence is 16 residues long. Germline V gene sequence: CDR1 SEHNR, CDR2 FQNEAQ (reference sequence). The junction had 10 bases not matched to a gene; V was cut back by 5 bases and J by 3 bases. CDR3 residues: CASSPRGGEVKETQYF. CDR3 bases: TGTGCCAGCAGCCCGCGGGGGGGCGAAGTTAAAGAGACCCAGTACTTC.

The V gene is TRBV5-1, the J gene TRBJ1-4; no firm D call. Trimming left V 3 bases short and J 4 bases short, with 13 bases between. CDR3 length: 15 residues. Germline CDR1 SGHRS, CDR2 YFSETQ. Here the CDR3 DNA reads TGCGCCAGCAGCTCCGGGGTCGACCTTAATGAAAAACTGTTTTTT. Protein sequence: CASSSGVDLNEKLFF.

Ten or more counts support this clonotype. V usage is TRBV5-1 and J usage is TRBJ2-7; 8 positions match TRBD2. Germline CDR1 is SGHRS and CDR2 is YFSETQ. There are 13 residues in the CDR3. Unmatched junction bases numbered 2, after V lost 4 bases and J lost 2 bases. The CDR3 region is CASSGLAPYEQYF. Written as DNA, the CDR3 is TGCGCCAGCAGCGGACTAGCACCCTACGAGCAGTACTTC.

DNA for the CDR3: TGTGCCAGCAGTTACCTGGGACAGGGGCCCCGAGGGGAGCAGTTCTTC. Amino acid sequence: CASSYLGQGPRGEQFF. This chain links TRBV6-2 or TRBV6-3 with TRBJ2-1; 10 bases align to TRBD1. The germline gives CDR1 MNHEY, CDR2 SVGEGT. V gave up 2 bases and J gave up 10 bases; unmatched junction bases: 11. The CDR3 covers 16 residues.

This clonotype was seen only a few times. V is TRBV14 and J is TRBJ2-7; D gene ambiguous. CDR1 is SGHDN, CDR2 FVKESK, per germline. Trimming left V 8 bases short and J 1 base short, with 12 bases between. The CDR3 loop spans 13 amino acids. The CDR3 spells CASASYMSYEQYF. CDR3 in DNA: TGTGCCAGCGCTAGTTACATGTCCTACGAGCAGTACTTC.